These 11 T cell receptor beta chains originate from one sample sequenced in a study of blood T cell repertoires in COVID-19. Method: immunoSEQ multiplex PCR; TCRdb's copy keeps in-frame clones and lacks some. The repertoire holds 250,000 to 350,000 clones, with more than 70% as singletons. The sequencing input was peripheral blood. Receptors originate from a woman in her twenties or thirties with COVID-19, enrolled during active disease.

This clone was found a few times. CDR3 protein: CSVGPSGYEQYF. The CDR3 DNA reads TGCAGCGTTGGTCCTAGCGGGTACGAGCAGTACTTC. The chain carries TRBV29-1 and TRBJ2-7; TRBD2 agrees at 8 bases. This CDR3 is 12 amino acids long. With V trimmed by 4 bases and J by 4 bases, 3 bases remained unmatched. Germline CDR1 is SQVTM and CDR2 is ANQGSEA.

The chain combines TRBV6-6 with TRBJ2-3, with D perhaps TRBD1 (6 bases). The CDR3 spans 15 residues. CDR1 is MNHNY and CDR2 is SVGAGI in the germline V gene (reference sequence). V dropped 0 bases and J dropped 6 bases, with 13 bases sitting between them. The CDR3: CASSYSSARGDTQYF. For the CDR3, the DNA is TGTGCCAGCAGTTACTCGTCCGCCAGGGGTGATACGCAGTATTTT.

The chain employs TRBV5-1 and TRBJ2-7; the match to TRBD2 covers 12 bases. The germline V gene has CDR1 SGHRS and CDR2 YFSETQ. The CDR3 loop spans 16 amino acids. The V segment lost 4 bases and the J segment 6 bases; nucleotides outside the gene matches: 11. The CDR3 loop reads CASSPGLAGSFAEQYF. In DNA, the CDR3 is TGCGCCAGCAGCCCCGGACTAGCGGGATCGTTCGCCGAGCAGTACTTC.

This chain connects TRBV9 to TRBJ1-3; the D gene is possibly TRBD1 (5 bases). Trimming pared 4 bases from V and 0 bases from J, leaving 14 bases between. This CDR3 has 16 amino acids. The V gene's germline CDR1 is SGDLS and CDR2 YYNGEE. This CDR3 reads CASSFSDSVSGNTIYF. The DNA for the CDR3 is TGTGCCAGCAGCTTTTCCGACAGCGTCTCTGGAAACACCATATATTTT.

The V and J genes are TRBV27 and TRBJ1-5, with TRBD1 identical over 8 bases. Germline values: CDR1 MNHEY, CDR2 SMNVEV (reference sequence). J lost 2 bases, V lost 5 bases, and 8 bases had no gene match. The CDR3 length is 16 residues. CDR3 nucleotides: TGTGCCAGCAGTACAGGGGGATGGGGTGGCAATCAGCCCCAGCATTTT. Protein product: CASSTGGWGGNQPQHF.

V and J are TRBV18 and TRBJ1-6; TRBD1 matches at 12 bases. CDR1 and CDR2 from the germline V gene are KGHSH and LQKENI. The CDR3 is 17 amino acids. V shed 0 bases, J shed 7 bases, and the junction held 4 bases outside the gene matches. CDR3 sequence reads: CASSPPGTGGANSPLHF. CDR3 DNA sequence: TGTGCCAGCTCACCACCCGGGACAGGGGGCGCGAATTCACCCCTCCACTTT.

The CDR3 loop is CASSQDWDLGTYEQYF. CDR3 bases: TGTGCCAGCAGCCAAGACTGGGACTTGGGTACCTACGAGCAGTACTTC. The chain uses TRBV3-1 (or the pseudogene TRBV3-2) and TRBJ2-7, with a tentative D call TRBD2 (6 bases). The germline CDR1 and CDR2 sequences are LGHDT and YNNKEL (reference sequence). The CDR3 is made up of 16 amino acids. V was trimmed by 0 bases and J by 2 bases, leaving 14 bases between them.

This clone was observed a handful of times. CDR3 bases: TGTGCCAGCAGTTTCCCGGGACAGCCTGAAGCTTTCTTT. Protein product: CASSFPGQPEAFF. J is TRBJ1-1 and V is TRBV12-3 or TRBV12-4; 7 nucleotides agree with TRBD1. The CDR3 is made up of 13 amino acids. V shed 3 bases, J shed 6 bases, and the junction held 4 bases outside the gene matches.

The genes are TRBV9 and TRBJ2-7, with 10 bases lining up with TRBD2. Trimming took 0 bases from V and 4 from J; bases not matched to a gene: 7. Looked up from germline, CDR1 is SGDLS and CDR2 is YYNGEE. The CDR3 runs to 16 residues. This CDR3 reads CASSVEASGSVYEQYF. The CDR3, as DNA: TGTGCCAGCAGCGTAGAAGCTAGCGGGAGTGTTTACGAGCAGTACTTC. Based on the CDR3 plus reference TRBV9 and TRBJ2-7, the full variable domain is DSGVTQTPKHLITATGQRVTLRCSPRSGDLSVYWYQQSLDQGLQFLIQYYNGEERAKGNILERFSAQQFPDLHSELNLSSLELGDSALYFCASSVEASGSVYEQYFGPGTRLTVT.

The J gene is TRBJ2-1, the V gene TRBV10-3, with 13 nucleotides matching TRBD2. V lost 2 bases, J lost 0 bases, and 4 bases stayed unmatched. CDR3 length: 18 amino acids. Germline V lookup: CDR1 ENHRY, CDR2 SYGVKD. The CDR3 protein is CAISESRTSGSSYNEQFF. Here the CDR3 DNA reads TGTGCCATCAGTGAGAGTAGGACTAGCGGGAGCTCCTACAATGAGCAGTTCTTC.

With respect to this clone: At the DNA level, this CDR3 is encoded by other sequences in the same sample as well. The rearrangement links TRBV5-1 to TRBJ1-5; no clear D gene. The germline V gene has CDR1 SGHRS and CDR2 YFSETQ. The V gene lost 0 bases and the J gene lost 4 bases, with 5 bases spanning the gap. The CDR3 is 13 amino acids. In nucleotides, the CDR3 is TGCGCCAGCAGCTTGGACAGAAATCAGCCCCAGCATTTT. Translating gives CASSLDRNQPQHF.